This passage covers 11 T cell receptor beta chains from one sample sequenced in a study of immune cell composition in non-small cell lung cancer. Normal lung was sampled as far from the tumour as possible, at least 3 cm. The data were produced by immunoSEQ multiplex PCR, yet TCRdb's version contains in-frame clones alone and is incomplete. The sample contains about 2,800 clones, around three quarters of which appear only once. Sequencing input: non-adjacent lung tissue. The receptors derive from a human donor with non-small cell lung cancer.

The rearrangement uses TRBV9 and TRBJ2-3, with 8 bases aligning to TRBD2. Germline loops: CDR1 SGDLS, CDR2 YYNGEE. V lost 0 bases and J lost 2; bases outside the gene matches: 8. This CDR3 is built from 17 residues. The CDR3 region has the DNA TGTGCCAGCAGCGTAGGCGTCGCGGGAGGACTCACAGATACGCAGTATTTT. Its protein is CASSVGVAGGLTDTQYF.

The chain uses TRBV7-9 and TRBJ2-5, with TRBD2 as a possible D gene (7 bases). Germline values: CDR1 SEHNR, CDR2 FQNEAQ (reference sequence). V was trimmed by 5 bases and J by 3 bases, leaving 16 bases between them. The CDR3 covers 15 residues. CDR3 loop: CASSKGGDPKETQYF. The CDR3, as DNA: TGTGCCAGCAGCAAGGGGGGGGACCCTAAAGAGACCCAGTACTTC. Based on the CDR3 plus reference TRBV7-9 and TRBJ2-5, the full variable domain is DTGVSQNPRHKITKRGQNVTFRCDPISEHNRLYWYRQTLGQGPEFLTYFQNEAQLEKSRLLSDRFSAERPKGSFSTLEIQRTEQGDSAMYLCASSKGGDPKETQYFGPGTRLLVL.

The chain employs TRBV18 and TRBJ1-6; a possible D gene is TRBD1 (6 bases). CDR1 KGHSH and CDR2 LQKENI come from the germline V gene. This CDR3 comprises 16 residues. The V end was cut by 6 bases, the J end by 8 bases, with 20 bases between. The DNA for the CDR3 is TGTGCCAGCTCCTGGGGGTCTGGGGACATCTATTCACCCCTCCACTTT. This codes for CASSWGSGDIYSPLHF.

The chain couples TRBV28 to TRBJ1-2; D is ambiguous. Per germline, CDR1 MDHEN and CDR2 SYDVKM. The CDR3 totals 12 residues. The V end was cut by 6 bases, the J end by 4 bases, with 9 bases between. The CDR3 sequence: CASRRAIYGYTF. CDR3 in DNA: TGTGCCAGCAGGAGGGCTATCTATGGCTACACCTTC.

The chain recombines TRBV5-4 with TRBJ2-1; the match to TRBD2 covers 10 bases. CDR1 is SGHNT, CDR2 YYREEE, per germline (reference sequence). V was clipped by 6 bases and J by 8 bases; unmatched bases: 11. The CDR3 contains 15 residues. This chain's CDR3 is CASTSGGAGGDEQFF. As DNA, the CDR3 is TGTGCCAGCACAAGCGGGGGGGCCGGAGGCGATGAGCAGTTCTTC.

The J gene is TRBJ2-7, the V gene TRBV11-1; 8 bases fit TRBD1. Germline values: CDR1 SGHAT, CDR2 FQDESV (reference sequence). The V segment lost 5 bases and the J segment 3 bases; nucleotides outside the gene matches: 18. CDR3 size: 18 residues. CDR3 bases: TGTGCCAGCAGCCTAGGGACAGGTGGAATTAGGGGAAACTACGAGCAGTACTTC. This sequence encodes CASSLGTGGIRGNYEQYF.

The chain has TRBV11-2 and TRBJ2-1, with D unclear. V lost 2 bases, J lost 9 bases, and 14 bases lay in between. The CDR3 loop spans 14 amino acids. CDR1 and CDR2 (germline): SGHAT, FQNNGV. The CDR3 sequence: CASSLLVALGEQFF. The CDR3 nucleotides are TGTGCCAGCAGCTTACTAGTGGCTCTCGGTGAGCAGTTCTTC.

V is TRBV4-1 and J is TRBJ1-3; TRBD1 might be the D (5 bases). Germline CDR1 is MGHRA and CDR2 is YSYEKL. V lost 3 bases, J lost 1 base, and 13 bases lay in between. The CDR3 loop spans 16 amino acids. The chain's CDR3 is CASSHDRRASGNTIYF. DNA of the CDR3: TGCGCCAGCAGCCATGATCGCAGGGCTTCTGGAAACACCATATATTTT.

This clone was seen just once. The rearrangement links TRBV11-3 to TRBJ2-5; D perhaps matches TRBD2 (6 bases). Deletions cut 5 bases from V and 0 bases from J, with 13 bases between. From germline, CDR1 is SGHNT and CDR2 YENEEA. This CDR3 comprises 15 residues. CDR3 nucleotide sequence: TGTGCCAGCAGCCTGTATCGGGGGAACCAAGAGACCCAGTACTTC. Its protein product is CASSLYRGNQETQYF.

V gene TRBV23-1 combines with J gene TRBJ2-2, with TRBD1 matching over 8 bases. TRBV23-1 is labeled an ORF, and its function is uncertain. V shed 0 bases, J shed 0 bases, and the junction held 3 bases outside the gene matches. The CDR3 sequence is 17 residues long. CDR3 DNA: TGCGCCAGCAGTCAATCCCGGACAGGGTCGAACACCGGGGAGCTGTTTTTT. Translated: CASSQSRTGSNTGELFF.

In this sample, this clone turned up a few times. The CDR3, as DNA: TGTGCCAGCAGCCCCCGACAGGGGCCCAACCACGAGCAGTACTTC. This translates into CASSPRQGPNHEQYF. The chain recombines TRBV11-3 with TRBJ2-7, with TRBD1 matching 8 bases. This CDR3 has 15 amino acids. V lost 5 bases and J lost 5; bases outside the gene matches: 11. Germline-derived CDR1 and CDR2 are SGHNT and YENEEA.